This TCR beta chain originates from a study of shared clonotypes between healthy human individuals. Whole-study results and caveats: The researchers took only blood, and tissue repertoires probably look different.

The CDR3 totals 16 residues. Germline V lookup: CDR1 SGHAT, CDR2 FQNNGV. The trim removed 3 bases at V and 4 bases at J, leaving 10 bases unmatched. With respect to this clone: Its antigen is currently unknown.

Naive CD8 cells were CD45RO-negative, positively selected for CCR7, excluding terminally differentiated effector memory CD45RA+ cells. Repertoires were generated with immunoSEQ multiplex PCR, while TCRdb's copy carries only in-frame clones and drops some. The sample comprises roughly 570,000 clones, roughly 98% of which are singletons, and 0.3% rests with the top ten. What was sequenced was naive CD8+ T cells sorted from blood. The TCR originated in a man aged 25-40 years in good health. The chain links TRBV11-2 to TRBJ2-7; 9 bases align to TRBD1. As DNA, the CDR3 is TGTGCCAGCAGCTTGGGGCTCGGGACAGGGTGGTACGAGCAGTACTTC. Translated, it gives CASSLGLGTGWYEQYF.